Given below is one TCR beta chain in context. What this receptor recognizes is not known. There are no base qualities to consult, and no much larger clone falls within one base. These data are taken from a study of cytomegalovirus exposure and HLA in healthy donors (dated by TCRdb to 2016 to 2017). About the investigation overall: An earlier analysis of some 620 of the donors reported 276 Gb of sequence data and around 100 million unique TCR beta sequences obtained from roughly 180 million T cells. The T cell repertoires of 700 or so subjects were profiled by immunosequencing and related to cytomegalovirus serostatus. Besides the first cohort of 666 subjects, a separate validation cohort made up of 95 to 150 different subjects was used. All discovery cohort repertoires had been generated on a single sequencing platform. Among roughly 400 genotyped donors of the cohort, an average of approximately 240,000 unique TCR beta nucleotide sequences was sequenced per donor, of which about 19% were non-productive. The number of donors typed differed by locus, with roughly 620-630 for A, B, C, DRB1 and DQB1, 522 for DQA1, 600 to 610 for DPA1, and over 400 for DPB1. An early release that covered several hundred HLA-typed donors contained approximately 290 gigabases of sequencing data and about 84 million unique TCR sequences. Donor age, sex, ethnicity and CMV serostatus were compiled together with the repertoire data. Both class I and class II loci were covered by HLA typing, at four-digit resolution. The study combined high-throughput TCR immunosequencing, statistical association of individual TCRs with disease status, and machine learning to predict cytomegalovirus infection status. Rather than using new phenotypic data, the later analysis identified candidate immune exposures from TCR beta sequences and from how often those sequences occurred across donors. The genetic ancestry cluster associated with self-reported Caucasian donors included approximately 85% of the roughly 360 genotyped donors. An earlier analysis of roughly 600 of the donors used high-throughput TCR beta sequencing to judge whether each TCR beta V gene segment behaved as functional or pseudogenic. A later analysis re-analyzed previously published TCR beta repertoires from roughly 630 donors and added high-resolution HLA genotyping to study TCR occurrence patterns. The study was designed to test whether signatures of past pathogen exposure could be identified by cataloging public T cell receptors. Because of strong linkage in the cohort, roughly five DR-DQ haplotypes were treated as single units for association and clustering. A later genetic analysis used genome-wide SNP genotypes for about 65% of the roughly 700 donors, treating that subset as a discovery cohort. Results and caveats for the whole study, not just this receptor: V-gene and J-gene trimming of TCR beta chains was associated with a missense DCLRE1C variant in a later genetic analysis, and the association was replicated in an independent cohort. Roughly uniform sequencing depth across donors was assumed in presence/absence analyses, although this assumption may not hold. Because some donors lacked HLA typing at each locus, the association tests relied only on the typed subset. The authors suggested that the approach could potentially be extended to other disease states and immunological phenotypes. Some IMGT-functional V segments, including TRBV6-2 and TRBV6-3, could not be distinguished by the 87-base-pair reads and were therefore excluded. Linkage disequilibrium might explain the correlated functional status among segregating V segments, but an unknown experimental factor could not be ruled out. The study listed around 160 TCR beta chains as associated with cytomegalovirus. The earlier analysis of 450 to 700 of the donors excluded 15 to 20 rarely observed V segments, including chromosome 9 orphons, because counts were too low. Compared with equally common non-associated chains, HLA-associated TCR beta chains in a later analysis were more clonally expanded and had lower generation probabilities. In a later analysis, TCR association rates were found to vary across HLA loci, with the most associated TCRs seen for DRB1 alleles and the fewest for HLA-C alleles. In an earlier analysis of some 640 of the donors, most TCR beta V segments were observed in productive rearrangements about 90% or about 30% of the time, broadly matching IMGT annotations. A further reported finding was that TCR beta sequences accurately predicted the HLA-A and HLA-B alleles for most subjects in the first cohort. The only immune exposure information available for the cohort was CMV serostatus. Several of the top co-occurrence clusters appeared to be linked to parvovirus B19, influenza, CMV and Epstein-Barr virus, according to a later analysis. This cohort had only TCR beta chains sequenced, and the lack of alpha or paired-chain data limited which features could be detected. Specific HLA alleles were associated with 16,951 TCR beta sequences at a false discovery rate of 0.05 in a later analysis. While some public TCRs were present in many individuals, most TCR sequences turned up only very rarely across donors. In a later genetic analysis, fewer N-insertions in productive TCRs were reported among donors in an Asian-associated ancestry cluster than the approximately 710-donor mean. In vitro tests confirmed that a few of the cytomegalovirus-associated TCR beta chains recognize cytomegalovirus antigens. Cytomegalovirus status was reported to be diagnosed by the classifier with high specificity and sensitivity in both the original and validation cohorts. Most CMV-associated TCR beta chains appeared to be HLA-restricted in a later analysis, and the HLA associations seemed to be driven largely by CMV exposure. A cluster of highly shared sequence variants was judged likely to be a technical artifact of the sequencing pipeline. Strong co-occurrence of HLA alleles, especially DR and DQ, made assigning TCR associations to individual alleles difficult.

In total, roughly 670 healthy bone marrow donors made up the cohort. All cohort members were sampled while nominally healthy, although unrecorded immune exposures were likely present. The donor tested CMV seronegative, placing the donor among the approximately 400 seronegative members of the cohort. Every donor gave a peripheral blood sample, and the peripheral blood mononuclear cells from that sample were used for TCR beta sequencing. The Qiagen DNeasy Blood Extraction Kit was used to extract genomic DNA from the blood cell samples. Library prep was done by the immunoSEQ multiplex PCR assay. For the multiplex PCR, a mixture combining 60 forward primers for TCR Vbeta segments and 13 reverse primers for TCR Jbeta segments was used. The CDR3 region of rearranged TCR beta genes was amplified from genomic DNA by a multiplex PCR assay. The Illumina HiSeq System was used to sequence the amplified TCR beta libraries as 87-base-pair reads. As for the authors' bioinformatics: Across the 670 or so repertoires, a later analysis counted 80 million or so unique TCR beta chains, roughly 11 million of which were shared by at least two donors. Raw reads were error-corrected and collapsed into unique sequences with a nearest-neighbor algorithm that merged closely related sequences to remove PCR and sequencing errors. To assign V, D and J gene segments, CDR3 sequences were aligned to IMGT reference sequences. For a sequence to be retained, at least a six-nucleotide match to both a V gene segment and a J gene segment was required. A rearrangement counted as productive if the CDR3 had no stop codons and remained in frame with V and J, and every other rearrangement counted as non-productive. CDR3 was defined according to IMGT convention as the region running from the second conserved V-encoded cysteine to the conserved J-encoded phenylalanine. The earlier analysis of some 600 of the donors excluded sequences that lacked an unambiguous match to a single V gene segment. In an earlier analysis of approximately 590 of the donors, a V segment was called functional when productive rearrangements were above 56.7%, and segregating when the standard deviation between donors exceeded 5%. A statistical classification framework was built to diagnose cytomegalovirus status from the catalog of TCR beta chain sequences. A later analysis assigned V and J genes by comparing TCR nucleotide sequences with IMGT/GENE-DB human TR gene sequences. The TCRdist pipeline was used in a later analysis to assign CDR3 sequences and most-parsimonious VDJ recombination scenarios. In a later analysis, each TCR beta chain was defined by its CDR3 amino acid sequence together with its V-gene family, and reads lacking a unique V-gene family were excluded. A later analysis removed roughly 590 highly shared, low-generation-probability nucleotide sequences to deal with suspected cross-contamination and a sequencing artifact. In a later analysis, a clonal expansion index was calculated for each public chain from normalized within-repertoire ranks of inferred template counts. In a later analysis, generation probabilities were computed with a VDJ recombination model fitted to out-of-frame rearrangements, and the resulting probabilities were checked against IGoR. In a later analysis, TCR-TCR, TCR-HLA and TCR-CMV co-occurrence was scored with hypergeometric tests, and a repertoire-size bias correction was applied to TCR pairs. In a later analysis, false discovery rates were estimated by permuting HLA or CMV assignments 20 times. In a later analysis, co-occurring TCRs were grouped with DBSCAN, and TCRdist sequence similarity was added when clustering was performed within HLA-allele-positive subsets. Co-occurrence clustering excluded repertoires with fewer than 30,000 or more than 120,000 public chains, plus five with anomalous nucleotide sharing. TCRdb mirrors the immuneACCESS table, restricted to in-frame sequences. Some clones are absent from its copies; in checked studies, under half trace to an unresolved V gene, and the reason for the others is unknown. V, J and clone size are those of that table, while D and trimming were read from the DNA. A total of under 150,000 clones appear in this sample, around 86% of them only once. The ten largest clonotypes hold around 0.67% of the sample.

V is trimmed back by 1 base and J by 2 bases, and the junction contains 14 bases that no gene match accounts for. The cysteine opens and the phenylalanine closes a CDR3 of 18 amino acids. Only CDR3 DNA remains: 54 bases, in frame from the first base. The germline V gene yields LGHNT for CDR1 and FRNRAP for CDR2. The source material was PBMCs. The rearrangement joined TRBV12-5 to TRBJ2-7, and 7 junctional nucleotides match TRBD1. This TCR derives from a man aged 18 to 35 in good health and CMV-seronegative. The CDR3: CASGLALSGDRKTYEQYF. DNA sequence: TGTGCTAGTGGTTTGGCCCTATCAGGGGACAGAAAAACCTACGAGCAGTACTTC.